This T cell receptor beta chain comes out of a study of graft-versus-host responses after intestinal transplantation. The overall study: Isolated intestinal, liver-intestinal, or multivisceral transplants were what recipients had. Anti-thymocyte globulin induction, then tacrolimus and steroids for about three years, went to all recipients.

Of note for this clone: The antigen is unknown.

Study-wide results and caveats: Researchers found GvH clones in recipient marrow, and some showed up first in ileum or blood. Graft-donor T cell macrochimerism in patients accompanied high graft-versus-host to host-versus-graft clonal ratios in allografts.

The junction had 9 bases not matched to a gene; V was cut back by 1 base and J by 4 bases. The CDR3 has 17 amino acids. From germline, CDR1 is MGHRA and CDR2 YSYEKL. Sequencing used immunoSEQ multiplex PCR; TCRdb keeps in-frame clones, though not all of them. The table records some 130,000 clones, roughly nine tenths of them present only once. This clonotype originated in a human donor who received an intestinal transplant. The rearrangement links TRBV4-1 to TRBJ1-3, with 8 bases aligning to TRBD1. Sequenced here: unstimulated CD4+ T cells sorted from spleen or lymph node cells, sampled before intestinal transplant. CDR3 DNA sequence: TGCGCCAGCAGCCAAGGCTCTCAGGGGGCATTGGGAAACACCATATATTTT. The encoded protein is CASSQGSQGALGNTIYF.